The clone carrying this T cell receptor beta chain was counted ten times or more. Its antigen is as yet unknown. This sample is part of a study of T cells in Graves' hyperthyroidism and ophthalmopathy. Using RNA transcripts as the source, TCR beta CDR3 regions were amplified. HTBI primers were employed in a first-round RT-PCR of the TCR CDR3. MiXCR, run by TCRdb on the multiplex PCR reads, gives a single entry per CDR3 protein. The sample shows some 490,000 distinct CDR3 sequences, roughly a sixth of them seen only once. Overall study results and limits: Blood also showed most of the thyroid clonotypes that were expanded above 0.001.

This CDR3 has 15 amino acids. CDR1 SNHLY and CDR2 FYNNEI come from the germline V gene. Between the trimmed V and J ends, which lost 5 bases and 0 bases, there was a span of 11 bases. Source material: blood. The rearrangement uses TRBV2 and TRBJ2-1, with D perhaps matching TRBD2 (6 bases). This receptor was identified in a woman aged 25 to 39 with Graves' ophthalmopathy. CDR3 nucleotide sequence: TGTGCCAGCAGTTCGGAGGGAGGCTCCTACAATGAGCAGTTCTTC. It codes for CASSSEGGSYNEQFF.